This TCR beta chain was identified in a study of cytomegalovirus exposure and HLA in healthy donors. This clone was picked up a small number of times. The antigen is unknown. Study-wide results and limits: An analysis done earlier found most TCR beta V segments productive about 87% or about 30% of the time. For TCR beta chains, V- and J-gene trimming was later linked to a missense DCLRE1C variant.

This CDR3 has 17 residues. The V gene's germline CDR1 is LNHDA and CDR2 SQIVND (reference sequence). After removal of 4 bases from V and 7 bases from J, the junction contained 10 bases not matched to a gene. The study ran its PCR with 60 Vbeta and 13 Jbeta primers. Method: immunoSEQ multiplex PCR; TCRdb's copy keeps in-frame clones and lacks some. The sample lists approximately 210,000 clones, around 81% occurring once. The sequenced sample consisted of PBMCs. The rearrangement joins TRBV19 to TRBJ2-5, with TRBD2 matching over 15 bases. This TCR was sampled from a man aged 18-30 years in good health and CMV-seronegative. CDR3 in DNA: TGTGCCAGTAGTAGAGGGACTAGCGGGGGGTCCTTTCGGACCCAGTACTTC. Residues: CASSRGTSGGSFRTQYF.